The entry below gives a single T cell receptor (beta chain) sequence along with its context. The data were taken from a study of blood T cell repertoires in COVID-19. Turning to the study itself: T cells, B-cell-depleted T cells, or PBMCs supplied cDNA or gDNA.

The CDR3 consists of 13 residues. V was cut by 5 bases and J by 1 base, with 7 bases left in between. Germline CDR1 is LGHDT and CDR2 is YNNKEL (reference sequence). Here immunoSEQ multiplex PCR was the method, and the copy in TCRdb shows in-frame clones only, minus some. The data hold over 130,000 clones, with around 78% observed a single time. The sample taken for sequencing was peripheral blood. The V call is TRBV3-1 (or the pseudogene TRBV3-2), the J call TRBJ2-3; possible D gene TRBD2, 5 bases. The TCR originated in a woman of 80 years or more with active or convalescent COVID-19. Written as DNA, the CDR3 is TGTGCCAGCAGCGGGCGGGGCACAGATACGCAGTATTTT. Encoded protein: CASSGRGTDTQYF.